Sequencing of this T cell receptor (beta chain) was carried out in a study of control samples from healthy donors and cancer patients. The CDR3 is 15 amino acids. V lost 4 bases and J lost 4; bases outside the gene matches: 8. The germline gives CDR1 SGHRS, CDR2 YFSETQ. Assay used: immunoSEQ multiplex PCR; TCRdb lists only in-frame clones, some missing. The sample shows 35,000 to 45,000 clones, less than 95% of them seen only once. The chain links TRBV5-1 to TRBJ2-5, with 9 bases lining up with TRBD1. Sequenced: PBMCs. The receptor was derived from a woman in her thirties or forties with head and neck cancer. The CDR3 is CASSRGDREGETQYF. The CDR3 DNA reads TGCGCCAGCAGCAGGGGGGACAGGGAAGGAGAGACCCAGTACTTC.